These T cell receptor beta chains were read from a single sample in a study of identical twins. TCRdb ran MiXCR on the 5' RACE reads and lists one entry per CDR3 protein. The repertoire holds about 890,000 distinct CDR3 sequences, with around 12% as singletons. The same data also contributed to another study, on yellow fever vaccine responses in identical twins.

Specimen: PBMCs. All receptors come from a woman aged 18-29 years in good health. Both conserved end residues are part of each CDR3. The D gene is left open where the match is weak. The listing skips clone size in some rows; elsewhere it reads once, few, many or a size class.

abundance: few
d_gene: TRBD1
j_gene: TRBJ1-2
v_gene: TRBV19
CDR3nt: TGTGCCAGTGGCCCTCAGGGGGCGCAGGGCTACACCTTC
CDR3aa: CASGPQGAQGYTF

abundance: many
d_gene: -
j_gene: TRBJ2-1
v_gene: TRBV7-8
CDR3nt: TGTGCCAGCAGCCCGCAGACAGTTTACAATGAGCAGTTCTTC
CDR3aa: CASSPQTVYNEQFF

abundance: -
d_gene: TRBD1
j_gene: TRBJ2-3
v_gene: TRBV15
CDR3nt: TGTGCCACCAGCACCTCTCTCGGACAGGGACGCACAGATACGCAGTATTTT
CDR3aa: CATSTSLGQGRTDTQYF

abundance: few
d_gene: TRBD2
j_gene: TRBJ2-1
v_gene: TRBV5-1
CDR3nt: TGCGCCAGCAGCCCCGGTAGGGGGACTAGCGGGGCCTCCTGGGTCTTC
CDR3aa: CASSPGRGTSGASWVF

abundance: -
d_gene: -
j_gene: TRBJ2-1
v_gene: TRBV5-4
CDR3nt: TGTGCCAGCAGTTCTTCTAGGGGCCGTGAGCAGTTCTTC
CDR3aa: CASSSSRGREQFF

abundance: few
d_gene: -
j_gene: TRBJ2-6
v_gene: TRBV5-6
CDR3nt: TGTGCCAGCAGCTTGGTGGGGGTAGGGGCCAACGTCCTGACTTTC
CDR3aa: CASSLVGVGANVLTF

abundance: few
d_gene: TRBD1
j_gene: TRBJ1-1
v_gene: TRBV20-1
CDR3nt: TGCAGTGCTAGAGAAACTACAGGGGTAAACACTGAAGCTTTCTTT
CDR3aa: CSARETTGVNTEAFF

abundance: few
d_gene: -
j_gene: TRBJ1-6
v_gene: TRBV12-3/TRBV12-4
CDR3nt: TGTGCCAGCAGTGGATCATTAGGTTCACCCCTCCACTTT
CDR3aa: CASSGSLGSPLHF

abundance: -
d_gene: TRBD1
j_gene: TRBJ2-1
v_gene: TRBV11-2
CDR3nt: TGTGCCAGCAGCCAAGGACAGGGATTAGGCAATGAGCAGTTCTTC
CDR3aa: CASSQGQGLGNEQFF

abundance: few
d_gene: TRBD1
j_gene: TRBJ1-1
v_gene: TRBV5-1
CDR3nt: TGCGCCAGCAGCCTGACAGGGGATAGTCTTTCTGAAGCTTTCTTT
CDR3aa: CASSLTGDSLSEAFF

abundance: -
d_gene: -
j_gene: TRBJ2-7
v_gene: TRBV20-1
CDR3nt: TGCAGTGCTAGAACTCAGACCTACGAGCAGTACTTC
CDR3aa: CSARTQTYEQYF

abundance: -
d_gene: TRBD2
j_gene: TRBJ2-1
v_gene: TRBV2
CDR3nt: TGTGCCAGCAACCGGGACTACTCCGGCGATGAGCAGTTCTTC
CDR3aa: CASNRDYSGDEQFF